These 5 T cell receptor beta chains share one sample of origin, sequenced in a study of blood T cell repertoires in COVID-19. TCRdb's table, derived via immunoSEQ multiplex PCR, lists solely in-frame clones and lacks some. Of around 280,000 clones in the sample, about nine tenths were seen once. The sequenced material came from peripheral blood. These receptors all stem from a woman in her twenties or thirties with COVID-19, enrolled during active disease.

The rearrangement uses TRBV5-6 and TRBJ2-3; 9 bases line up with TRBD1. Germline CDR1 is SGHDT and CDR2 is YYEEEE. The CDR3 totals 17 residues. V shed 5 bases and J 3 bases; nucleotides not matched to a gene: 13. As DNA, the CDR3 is TGTGCCAGCAGTATCCTAAAGGGACAGGGTGGGACAGATACGCAGTATTTT. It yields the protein CASSILKGQGGTDTQYF.

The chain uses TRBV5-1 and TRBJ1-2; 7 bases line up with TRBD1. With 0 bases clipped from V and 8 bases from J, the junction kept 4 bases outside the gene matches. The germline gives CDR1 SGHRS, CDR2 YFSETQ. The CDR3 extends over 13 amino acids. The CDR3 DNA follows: TGCGCCAGCAGCTTGGGACAGGGAGAAGGCTACACCTTC. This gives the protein CASSLGQGEGYTF.

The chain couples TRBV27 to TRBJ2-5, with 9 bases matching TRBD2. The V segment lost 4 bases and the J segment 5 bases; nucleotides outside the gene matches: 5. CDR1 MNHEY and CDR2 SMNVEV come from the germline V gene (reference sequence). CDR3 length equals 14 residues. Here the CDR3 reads CASSSRGGLETQYF. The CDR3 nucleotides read TGTGCCAGCAGTTCGCGGGGGGGCCTCGAGACCCAGTACTTC.

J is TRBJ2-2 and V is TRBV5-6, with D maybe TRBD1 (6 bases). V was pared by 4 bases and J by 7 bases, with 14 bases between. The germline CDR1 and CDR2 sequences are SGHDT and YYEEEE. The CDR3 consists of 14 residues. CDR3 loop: CASSPQGLFGELFF. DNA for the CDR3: TGTGCCAGCAGCCCACAGGGTCTGTTCGGGGAGCTGTTTTTT.

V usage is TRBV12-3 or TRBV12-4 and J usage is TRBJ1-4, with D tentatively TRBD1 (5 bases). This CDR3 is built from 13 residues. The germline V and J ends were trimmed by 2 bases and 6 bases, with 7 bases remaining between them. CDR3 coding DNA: TGTGCCAGCAGTTTACGGGGGGATGAAAAACTGTTTTTT. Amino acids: CASSLRGDEKLFF.